This T cell receptor beta chain came from a study of T cell responses to AZD1222 COVID-19 vaccine. General observations from the study: Seropositive at baseline were only 5 to 7 AZD1222 recipients.

Profiled with immunoSEQ multiplex PCR; TCRdb holds only in-frame clones, not every one. The sample yields about 120,000 clones, just over 85% seen once. Germline trimming cut 4 bases from V and 12 bases from J; bases unmatched to any gene: 16. Germline V gene lookup returns CDR1 MDHEN and CDR2 SYDVKM. This CDR3 is 17 amino acids long. As to this clone: The antigen is not known.

This rearrangement joins TRBV28 to TRBJ2-1, with 12 bases aligning to TRBD2. The clonotype comes from an adult in good health. The sample was peripheral blood, taken on day 0 of AZD1222 vaccination. CDR3 amino acids: CASSSLRGLAGFKGQFF. The CDR3 bases are TGTGCCAGCAGTTCCCTTCGGGGACTAGCGGGCTTTAAGGGGCAGTTCTTC.